Sequencing of this T cell receptor beta chain was carried out in a study of monozygotic twins with inflammatory bowel disease. Study-level findings and limits: Clonotypes shared with others were fewer in IBD patients than in healthy twins, especially with disease activity.

The CDR3 loop spans 14 amino acids. CDR1 MNHEY and CDR2 SVGEGT come from the germline V gene. A word on this clonotype: The antigen is unknown.

Reanalyzing the 5' RACE reads, TCRdb keeps one entry per CDR3 protein, without DNA. This sample's table has approximately 330,000 distinct CDR3 sequences. This rearrangement joins TRBV6-2 or TRBV6-3 to TRBJ1-5. The source is a human donor with ulcerative colitis or Crohn's disease, or a healthy co-twin of an affected twin (not recorded which). The sequenced sample was blood. This CDR3 is CASRPSGLIQPQHF.